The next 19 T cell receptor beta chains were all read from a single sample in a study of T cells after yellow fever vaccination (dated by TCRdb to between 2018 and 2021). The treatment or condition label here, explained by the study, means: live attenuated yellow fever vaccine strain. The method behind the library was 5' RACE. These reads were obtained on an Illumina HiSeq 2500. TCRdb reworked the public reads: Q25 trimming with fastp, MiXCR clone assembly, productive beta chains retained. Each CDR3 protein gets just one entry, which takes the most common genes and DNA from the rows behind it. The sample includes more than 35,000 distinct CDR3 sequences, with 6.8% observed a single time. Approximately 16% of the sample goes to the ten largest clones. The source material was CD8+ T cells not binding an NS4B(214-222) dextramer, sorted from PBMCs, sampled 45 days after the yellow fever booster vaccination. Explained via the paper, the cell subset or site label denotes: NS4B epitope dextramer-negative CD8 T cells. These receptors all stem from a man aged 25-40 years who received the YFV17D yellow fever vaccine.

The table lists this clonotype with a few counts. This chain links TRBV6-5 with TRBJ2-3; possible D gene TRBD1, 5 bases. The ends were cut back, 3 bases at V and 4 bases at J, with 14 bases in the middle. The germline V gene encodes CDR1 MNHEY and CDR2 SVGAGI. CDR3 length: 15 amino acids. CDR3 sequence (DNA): TGTGCCAGCAGTTATATAGGGGTAAATGCAGATACGCAGTATTTT. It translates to CASSYIGVNADTQYF.

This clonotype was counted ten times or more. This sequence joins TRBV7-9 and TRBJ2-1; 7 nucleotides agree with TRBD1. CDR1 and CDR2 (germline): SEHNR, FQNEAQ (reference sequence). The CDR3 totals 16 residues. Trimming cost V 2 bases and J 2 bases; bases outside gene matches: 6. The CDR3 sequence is CASSLRGQPPYNEQFF. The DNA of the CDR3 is TGTGCCAGCAGCTTAAGGGGGCAGCCCCCCTACAATGAGCAGTTCTTC.

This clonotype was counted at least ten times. Here the CDR3 DNA reads TGCGCCAGCAGCCAATTCTCAGCGGGGCCCTACGAGCAGTACTTC. Translating it yields CASSQFSAGPYEQYF. V and J are TRBV4-3 and TRBJ2-7; 7 nucleotides agree with TRBD2. The V gene end was trimmed by 2 bases and the J gene end by 2 bases; junction bases not matched to a gene: 6. Germline lookup yields CDR1 LGHNA and CDR2 YSLEER. The length of the CDR3 is 15 residues.

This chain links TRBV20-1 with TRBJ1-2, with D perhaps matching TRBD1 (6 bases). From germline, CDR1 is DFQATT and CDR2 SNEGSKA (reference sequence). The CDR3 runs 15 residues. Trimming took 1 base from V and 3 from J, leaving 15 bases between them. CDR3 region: CSARVRLGGDYGYTF. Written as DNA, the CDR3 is TGCAGTGCTAGAGTGAGACTTGGGGGCGACTATGGCTACACCTTC.

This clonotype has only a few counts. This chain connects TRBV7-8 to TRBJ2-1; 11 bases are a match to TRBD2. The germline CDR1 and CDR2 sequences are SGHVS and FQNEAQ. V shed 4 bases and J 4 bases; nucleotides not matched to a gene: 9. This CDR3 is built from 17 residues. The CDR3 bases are TGTGCCAGCAGCTCGTTTTCACTAGCGGGGGCATACAATGAGCAGTTCTTC. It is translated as CASSSFSLAGAYNEQFF.

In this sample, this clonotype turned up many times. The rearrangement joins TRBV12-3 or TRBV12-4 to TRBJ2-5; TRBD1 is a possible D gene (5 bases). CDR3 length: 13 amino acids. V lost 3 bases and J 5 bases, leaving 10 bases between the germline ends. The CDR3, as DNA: TGTGCCAGCAGTTTCAACAGGCAGGAGACCCAGTACTTC. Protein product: CASSFNRQETQYF.

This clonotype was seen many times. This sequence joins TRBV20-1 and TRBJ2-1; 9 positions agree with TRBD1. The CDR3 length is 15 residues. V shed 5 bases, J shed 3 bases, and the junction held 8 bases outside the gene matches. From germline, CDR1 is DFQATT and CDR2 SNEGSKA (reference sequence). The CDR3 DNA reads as TGCAGTGCTCCCGCGGACAGGGGTAGCTACAATGAGCAGTTCTTC. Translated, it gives CSAPADRGSYNEQFF.

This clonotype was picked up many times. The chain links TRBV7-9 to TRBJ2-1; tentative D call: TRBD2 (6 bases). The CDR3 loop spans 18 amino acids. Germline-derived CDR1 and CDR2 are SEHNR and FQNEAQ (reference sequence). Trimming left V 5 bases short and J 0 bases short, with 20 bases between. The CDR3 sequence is CASSGLGLTAPSYNEQFF. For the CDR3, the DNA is TGTGCCAGCAGCGGGTTGGGACTGACAGCCCCCTCCTACAATGAGCAGTTCTTC.

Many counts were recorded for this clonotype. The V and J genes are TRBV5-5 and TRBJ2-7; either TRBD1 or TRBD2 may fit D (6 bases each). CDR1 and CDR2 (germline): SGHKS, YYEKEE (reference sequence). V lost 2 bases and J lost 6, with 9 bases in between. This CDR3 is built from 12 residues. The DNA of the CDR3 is TGTGCCAGCAGCTTTTCGGGGGCCGAGCAGTACTTC. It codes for CASSFSGAEQYF.

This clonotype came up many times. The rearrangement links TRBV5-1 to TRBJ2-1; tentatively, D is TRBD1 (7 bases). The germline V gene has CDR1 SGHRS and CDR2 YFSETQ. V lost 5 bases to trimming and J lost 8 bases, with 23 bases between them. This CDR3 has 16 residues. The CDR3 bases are TGCGCCAGCAGATCCCTCCAGGGGGGACCTTACGATGAGCAGTTCTTC. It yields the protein CASRSLQGGPYDEQFF. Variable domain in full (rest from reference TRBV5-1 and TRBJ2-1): KAGVTQTPRYLIKTRGQQVTLSCSPISGHRSVSWYQQTPGQGLQFLFEYFSETQRNKGNFPGRFSGRQFSNSRSEMNVSTLELGDSALYLCASRSLQGGPYDEQFFGPGTRLTVL.

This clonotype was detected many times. In DNA, the CDR3 is TGTGCCAGCAGCAATTCGGGACAGGGGGATGAAAAACTGTTTTTT. This codes for CASSNSGQGDEKLFF. V gene TRBV12-3 or TRBV12-4 combines with J gene TRBJ1-4; TRBD1 matches 11 bases. J lost 6 bases, V lost 6 bases, and 6 bases had no gene match. This CDR3 comprises 15 residues.

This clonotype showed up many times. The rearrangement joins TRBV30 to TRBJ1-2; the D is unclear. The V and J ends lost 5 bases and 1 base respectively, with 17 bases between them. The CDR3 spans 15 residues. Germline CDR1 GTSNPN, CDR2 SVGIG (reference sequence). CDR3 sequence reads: CAWELQDGFNYGYTF. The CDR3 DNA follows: TGTGCCTGGGAACTCCAGGACGGGTTTAACTATGGCTACACCTTC.

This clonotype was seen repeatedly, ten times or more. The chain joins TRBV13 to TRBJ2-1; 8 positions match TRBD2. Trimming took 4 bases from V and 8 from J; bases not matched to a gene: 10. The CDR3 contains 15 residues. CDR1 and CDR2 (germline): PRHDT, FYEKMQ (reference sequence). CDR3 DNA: TGTGCCAGCAGCTCAAGGAGCGGGAGTCTCTATGAGCAGTTCTTC. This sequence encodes CASSSRSGSLYEQFF.

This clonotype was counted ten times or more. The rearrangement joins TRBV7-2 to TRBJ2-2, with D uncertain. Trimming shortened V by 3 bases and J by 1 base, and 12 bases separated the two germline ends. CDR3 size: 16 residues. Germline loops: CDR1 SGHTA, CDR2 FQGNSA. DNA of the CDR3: TGTGCCAGCAGCTTCCCGTTTGGAGAGAACACCGGGGAGCTGTTTTTT. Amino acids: CASSFPFGENTGELFF. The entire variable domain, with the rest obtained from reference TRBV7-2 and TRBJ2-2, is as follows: GAGVSQSPSNKVTEKGKDVELRCDPISGHTALYWYRQSLGQGLEFLIYFQGNSAPDKSGLPSDRFSAERTGGSVSTLTIQRTQQEDSAVYLCASSFPFGENTGELFFGEGSRLTVL.

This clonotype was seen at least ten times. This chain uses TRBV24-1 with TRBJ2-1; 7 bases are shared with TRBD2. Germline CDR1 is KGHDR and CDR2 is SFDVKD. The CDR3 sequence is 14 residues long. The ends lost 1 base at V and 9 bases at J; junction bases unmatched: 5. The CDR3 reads CATSDFSGGGEQFF. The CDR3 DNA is TGTGCCACCAGTGATTTCTCGGGCGGGGGTGAGCAGTTCTTC.

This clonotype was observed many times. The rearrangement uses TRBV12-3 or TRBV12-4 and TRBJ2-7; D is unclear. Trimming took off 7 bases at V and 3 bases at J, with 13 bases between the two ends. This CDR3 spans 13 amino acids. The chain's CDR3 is CASTPEGFYEQYF. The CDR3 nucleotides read TGTGCCAGCACCCCTGAAGGGTTCTACGAGCAGTACTTC.

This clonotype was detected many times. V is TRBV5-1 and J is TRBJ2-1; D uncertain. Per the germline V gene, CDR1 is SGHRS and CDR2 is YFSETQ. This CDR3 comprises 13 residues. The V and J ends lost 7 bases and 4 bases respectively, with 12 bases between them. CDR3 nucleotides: TGCGCCAGCGAAGTCTCCCCTTACAATGAGCAGTTCTTC. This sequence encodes CASEVSPYNEQFF.

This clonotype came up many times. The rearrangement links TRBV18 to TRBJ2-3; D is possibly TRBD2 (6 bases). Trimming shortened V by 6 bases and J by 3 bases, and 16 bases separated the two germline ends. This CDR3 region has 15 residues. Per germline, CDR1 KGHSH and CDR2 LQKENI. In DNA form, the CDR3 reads TGTGCCAGCTCCTTGGAGGGAGTTGGAACAGATACGCAGTATTTT. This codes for CASSLEGVGTDTQYF.

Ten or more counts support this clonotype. As DNA, the CDR3 is TGTGCCAGCTCACCACCGGGACAGGGTGACAACGTCCTGACTTTC. Encoded protein: CASSPPGQGDNVLTF. V gene TRBV18 combines with J gene TRBJ2-6, with 9 bases lining up with TRBD1. The V gene end was trimmed by 0 bases and the J gene end by 9 bases; junction bases not matched to a gene: 3. CDR3 length: 15 amino acids. Germline V gene data show CDR1 as KGHSH and CDR2 as LQKENI.